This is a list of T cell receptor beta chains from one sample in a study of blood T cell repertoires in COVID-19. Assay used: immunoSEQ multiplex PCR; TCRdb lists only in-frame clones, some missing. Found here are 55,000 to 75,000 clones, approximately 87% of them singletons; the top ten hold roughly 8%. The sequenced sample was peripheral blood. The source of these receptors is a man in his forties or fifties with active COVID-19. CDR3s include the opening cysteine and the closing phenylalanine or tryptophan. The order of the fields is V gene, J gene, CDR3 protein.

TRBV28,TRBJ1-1,CASSLTPRGTFF
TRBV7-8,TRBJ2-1,CASSPQGYSEQFF
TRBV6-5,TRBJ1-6,CASSSDRGGGSPLHF
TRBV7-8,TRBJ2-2,CASSSRGGGTANTGELFF
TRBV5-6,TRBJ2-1,CASSLVGGLAVGNEQFF
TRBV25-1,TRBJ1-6,CASSNLGQADSPLHF
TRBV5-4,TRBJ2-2,CASSLQGAFNGELFF
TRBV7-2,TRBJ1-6,CASSLRDSSYNSPLHF
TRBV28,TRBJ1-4,CASSSTGTGIF
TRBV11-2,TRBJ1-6,CASSKEGSYNSPLHF
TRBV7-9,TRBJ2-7,CASSAYSGDFEQYF
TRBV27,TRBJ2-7,CASSTRDTAYEQYF
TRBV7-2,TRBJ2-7,CASSLASESYEQYF
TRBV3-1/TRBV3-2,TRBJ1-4,CASSHPLATNEKLFF
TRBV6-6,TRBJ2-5,CAAVLAKHGETQYF
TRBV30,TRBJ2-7,CAWSVNSIGGPSYEQYF
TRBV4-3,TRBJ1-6,CASSHRTGDSPLHF